The present TCR beta chain was sequenced within a study of T-cell reconstitution after alpha-beta-depleted transplantation in children. Study-wide findings and caveats: From newly produced T cells came most of the T-cell counts and diversity one year after transplant. After transplant, high TCRbeta diversity at day 60 in some patients arose from surviving recipient T cells and thymic progenitors. Two months or so post-transplant, alpha-beta T cells reportedly derived from several hundred expanded graft clones.

As it was prepared, the TCRbeta library received unique molecular identifiers. TCRdb redid the calling of the PCR reads with MiXCR, one entry per CDR3 protein. The sample yields about 240,000 distinct CDR3 sequences, around 25% seen once. The CDR3 extends over 16 amino acids. V shed 7 bases, J shed 2 bases, and the junction held 6 bases outside the gene matches. The germline CDR1 and CDR2 sequences are MNHEY and SVGAGI. This clonotype was counted between two and nine times. Its antigen is still unknown. The V and J genes are TRBV6-5 and TRBJ2-1; 12 bases map to TRBD2. This TCR derives from a girl aged 2 to 9 with Fanconi anemia, due to receive a stem cell transplant. The sequences come from PBMCs, collected before TCRalphabeta/CD19-depleted stem cell transplant. In nucleotides, the CDR3 is TGTGCCAGCACCACTAGCGGGAGGTCAACCTACAATGAGCAGTTCTTC. Amino acid sequence: CASTTSGRSTYNEQFF.